The 26 T cell receptor beta chains below all came from one sample that was sequenced in a study of graft-versus-host responses after intestinal transplantation (dated by TCRdb to the early 2020s). The time point label, read with the paper, signifies: cells obtained before transplantation from donor or recipient. Their recognized antigens are unknown. The method was the immunoSEQ multiplex PCR assay. Sourced from immuneACCESS, this table was stored by TCRdb with only in-frame sequences that have V and J called. A share of the clones is absent; for the studies checked, an unresolved V gene accounts for under half, and the remainder has no known explanation. The sample yields some 110,000 clones; 85% to 95% were counted once. The biggest ten clones account for more than 0.95% of the sample. The sequencing used unstimulated CD8+ T cells sorted from spleen or lymph node cells, collected before transplant. All receptors derive from a human donor who was the organ donor for an intestinal transplant.

The chain has TRBV6-6 and TRBJ2-1, with 9 bases identical to TRBD1. Per the germline V gene, CDR1 is MNHNY and CDR2 is SVGAGI (reference sequence). The trim removed 6 bases at V and 3 bases at J, leaving 6 bases unmatched. This CDR3 has 15 residues. The DNA for the CDR3 is TGTGCCAGCAGCCTACCGGGACAGGGCTACAATGAGCAGTTCTTC. This codes for CASSLPGQGYNEQFF.

The chain links TRBV30 to TRBJ2-7, with unresolved D. This CDR3 is 12 amino acids long. The ends were cut back, 1 base at V and 3 bases at J, with 7 bases in the middle. Germline CDR1 reads GTSNPN; CDR2 reads SVGIG (reference sequence). In DNA, the CDR3 is TGTGCCTGGAGTGAGATGGGCTACGAGCAGTACTTC. Amino acid sequence: CAWSEMGYEQYF.

The chain uses TRBV7-9 and TRBJ2-7; TRBD1 aligns across 10 bases. There are 14 residues in the CDR3. V gave up 4 bases and J gave up 5 bases; unmatched junction bases: 5. Germline lookup yields CDR1 SEHNR and CDR2 FQNEAQ (reference sequence). The CDR3 DNA sequence: TGTGCCAGCAGCTCCCGGGACAGGGGCCACGAGCAGTACTTC. It translates to CASSSRDRGHEQYF.

V is TRBV6-5 and J is TRBJ1-2, with unresolved D. CDR3 length: 13 residues. The germline V gene encodes CDR1 MNHEY and CDR2 SVGAGI. V was cut by 5 bases and J by 4 bases, with 11 bases left in between. The DNA of the CDR3 is TGTGCCAGCAGTACTCTAGGACCCTATGGCTACACCTTC. This codes for CASSTLGPYGYTF.

The V gene is TRBV9, the J gene TRBJ2-5, with a possible D match to TRBD1 (6 bases). Germline CDR1 reads SGDLS; CDR2 reads YYNGEE. V lost 3 bases to trimming and J lost 4 bases, with 16 bases between them. The CDR3 extends over 15 amino acids. The chain's CDR3 is CASSATGSRRETQYF. Here the CDR3 DNA reads TGTGCCAGCAGCGCTACAGGGAGCCGACGAGAGACCCAGTACTTC.

This clone has a single count. The V and J genes are TRBV27 and TRBJ2-3; D gene uncertain. The CDR3 runs 13 residues. V lost 5 bases and J lost 0, with 6 bases in between. CDR1 is MNHEY, CDR2 SMNVEV, per germline (reference sequence). The CDR3 nucleotides read TGTGCCAGCAGTCCGCTTAGCACAGATACGCAGTATTTT. This codes for CASSPLSTDTQYF.

V is TRBV6-5 and J is TRBJ2-6, with D unclear. V was pared by 0 bases and J by 2 bases, with 8 bases between. The CDR3 covers 16 residues. The germline V gene encodes CDR1 MNHEY and CDR2 SVGAGI. The DNA for the CDR3 is TGTGCCAGCAGTTACTCGTGGGCTACTGGGGCCAACGTCCTGACTTTC. Its translation is CASSYSWATGANVLTF.

The chain recombines TRBV27 with TRBJ2-2; 8 bases line up with TRBD1. With V trimmed by 3 bases and J by 6 bases, 3 bases remained unmatched. Germline CDR1 MNHEY, CDR2 SMNVEV (reference sequence). The CDR3 contains 14 residues. CDR3 nucleotides: TGTGCCAGCAGTTTTGTGACAGGGGCCGGGGAGCTGTTTTTT. Its translation is CASSFVTGAGELFF.

The V and J genes are TRBV30 and TRBJ2-5, with TRBD1 identical over 8 bases. With V trimmed by 3 bases and J by 0 bases, 3 bases remained unmatched. CDR1 is GTSNPN, CDR2 SVGIG, per germline (reference sequence). This CDR3 is built from 14 residues. CDR3 in DNA: TGTGCCTGGAGAAACAGGGGGTACCAAGAGACCCAGTACTTC. Its translation: CAWRNRGYQETQYF.

This rearrangement joins TRBV6-4 to TRBJ2-1; D is ambiguous. Trimming took off 4 bases at V and 10 bases at J, with 14 bases between the two ends. Germline values: CDR1 MRHNA, CDR2 SNTAGT. The CDR3 consists of 13 residues. The CDR3 DNA sequence: TGTGCCAGCAGTGTTAGGGTGGAAAACGAGCAGTTCTTC. This translates into CASSVRVENEQFF.

The rearrangement joins TRBV2 to TRBJ2-2, with TRBD1 matching over 8 bases. This CDR3 has 15 residues. Germline trimming cut 6 bases from V and 6 bases from J; bases unmatched to any gene: 9. The germline V gene has CDR1 SNHLY and CDR2 FYNNEI. The CDR3 DNA is TGTGCCAGCAGCTACAGGACAGGGTTGCCCGGGGAGCTGTTTTTT. It codes for CASSYRTGLPGELFF. The full variable domain, with the rest looked up from reference TRBV2 and TRBJ2-2, is EPEVTQTPSHQVTQMGQEVILRCVPISNHLYFYWYRQILGQKVEFLVSFYNNEISEKSEIFDDQFSVERPDGSNFTLKIRSTKLEDSAMYFCASSYRTGLPGELFFGEGSRLTVL.

This clone was seen just once. The chain's CDR3 is CASSPTSYEQYF. CDR3 coding DNA: TGTGCCAGCAGTCCGACCTCCTACGAGCAGTACTTC. V gene TRBV6-1 combines with J gene TRBJ2-7; the D is unclear. CDR1 is MNHNS and CDR2 is SASEGT in the germline V gene. The CDR3 consists of 12 residues. The ends were cut back, 5 bases at V and 0 bases at J, with 5 bases in the middle.

The chain employs TRBV6-5 and TRBJ2-7; 8 bases agree with TRBD2. The CDR3 length is 15 residues. Trimming took 2 bases from V and 5 from J; bases not matched to a gene: 8. CDR1 MNHEY and CDR2 SVGAGI come from the germline V gene. DNA of the CDR3: TGTGCCAGCAGTTACGGGGGACTAGAGCTAGACGAGCAGTACTTC. Amino acid sequence: CASSYGGLELDEQYF.

V usage is TRBV6-6 and J usage is TRBJ1-5; weak D call: TRBD1 (6 bases). Trimming cost V 4 bases and J 0 bases, with 10 bases left between them. This CDR3 comprises 15 residues. The germline CDR1 and CDR2 sequences are MNHNY and SVGAGI (reference sequence). Here the CDR3 reads CASSSRGYSNQPQHF. The CDR3 bases are TGTGCCAGCAGTTCCAGGGGTTATAGCAATCAGCCCCAGCATTTT.

This chain uses TRBV5-4 with TRBJ2-3; a possible D gene is TRBD1 (5 bases). V lost 3 bases and J lost 1, with 12 bases in between. The CDR3 consists of 15 residues. Germline values: CDR1 SGHNT, CDR2 YYREEE (reference sequence). This CDR3 reads CASSYQGLGTDTQYF. CDR3 nucleotide sequence: TGTGCCAGCAGCTACCAGGGATTGGGCACAGATACGCAGTATTTT.

This chain joins TRBV27 and TRBJ2-7, with D perhaps TRBD1 or TRBD2 (5 bases each). Germline V gene sequence: CDR1 MNHEY, CDR2 SMNVEV (reference sequence). Trimming left V 5 bases short and J 0 bases short, with 11 bases between. The CDR3 covers 14 residues. CDR3 in amino acids: CASSPGTASYEQYF. The CDR3 bases are TGTGCCAGCAGTCCCGGGACGGCCTCCTACGAGCAGTACTTC.

The chain is built from TRBV19 and TRBJ2-1; no reliable D call. Germline lookup yields CDR1 LNHDA and CDR2 SQIVND (reference sequence). V lost 1 base, J lost 5 bases, and 9 bases lay in between. The CDR3 has 14 amino acids. The CDR3 here is CASSIVSADNEQFF. The CDR3 DNA reads as TGTGCCAGTAGTATAGTAAGCGCCGACAATGAGCAGTTCTTC.

V is TRBV14 and J is TRBJ1-1; tentatively, D is TRBD1 (6 bases). Trimming cost V 4 bases and J 5 bases, with 14 bases left between them. The CDR3 is 14 residues long. From germline, CDR1 is SGHDN and CDR2 FVKESK. The DNA for the CDR3 is TGTGCCAGCAGCCGTACAGGGCTAGGGACTGAAGCTTTCTTT. Translation: CASSRTGLGTEAFF.

This clone occurred once. The gene calls are TRBV27 and TRBJ2-7; 7 positions agree with TRBD1. Germline-derived CDR1 and CDR2 are MNHEY and SMNVEV (reference sequence). The CDR3 totals 14 residues. With 6 bases clipped from V and 1 base from J, the junction kept 6 bases outside the gene matches. CDR3: CASSSGGISYEQYF. DNA for the CDR3: TGTGCCAGCAGCTCAGGGGGTATATCCTACGAGCAGTACTTC.

The chain carries TRBV7-3 and TRBJ2-5, with D perhaps given as TRBD1 or TRBD2 (5 bases each). CDR1 is SGHTA and CDR2 is FQGTGA in the germline V gene. Trimming cost V 2 bases and J 2 bases, with 12 bases left between them. The CDR3 extends over 15 amino acids. CDR3 protein: CASSLWGTTQETQYF. CDR3 in DNA: TGTGCCAGCAGCTTATGGGGGACGACACAAGAGACCCAGTACTTC.

The genes are TRBV28 and TRBJ2-5, with D possibly matching TRBD2 (6 bases). This CDR3 spans 16 amino acids. The V gene lost 4 bases and the J gene lost 2 bases, with 17 bases spanning the gap. The germline CDR1 and CDR2 sequences are MDHEN and SYDVKM. Written as DNA, the CDR3 is TGTGCCAGCAGTTGCCCCCGGGACTTATATCAAGAGACCCAGTACTTC. This sequence encodes CASSCPRDLYQETQYF.

The chain employs TRBV7-9 and TRBJ1-2; D unresolved. The CDR3 extends over 12 amino acids. The V gene lost 1 base and the J gene lost 5 bases, with 5 bases spanning the gap. Germline V gene lookup returns CDR1 SEHNR and CDR2 FQNEAQ (reference sequence). CDR3 sequence reads: CASSLGVYGYTF. CDR3 nucleotide sequence: TGTGCCAGCAGCTTAGGGGTTTATGGCTACACCTTC.

The sample holds one count of this clone. The rearrangement links TRBV10-2 to TRBJ2-3; D gene uncertain. The CDR3 is 16 amino acids. V lost 8 bases to trimming and J lost 0 bases, with 18 bases between them. Germline V lookup: CDR1 WSHSY, CDR2 SAAADI. Written as DNA, the CDR3 is TGCGCCAGCCTCCTGTTAGCCGGTACTAGCACAGATACGCAGTATTTT. Translated, it gives CASLLLAGTSTDTQYF.

This clone has just one count. Other DNA sequences of this sample code for an identical CDR3. The chain couples TRBV9 to TRBJ2-7; TRBD2 agrees at 13 bases. This CDR3 region has 15 residues. V trimming: 0 bases; J trimming: 5 bases; junction bases outside the gene matches: 2. Per germline, CDR1 SGDLS and CDR2 YYNGEE. The CDR3 loop is CASSVGGLAGDEQYF. The DNA for the CDR3 is TGTGCCAGCAGCGTAGGTGGACTAGCGGGAGACGAGCAGTACTTC.

V and J are TRBV5-4 and TRBJ1-4; D might be TRBD1 (6 bases). CDR3 length equals 15 residues. The germline gives CDR1 SGHNT, CDR2 YYREEE (reference sequence). The germline V and J ends were trimmed by 4 bases and 7 bases, with 17 bases remaining between them. The CDR3 region is CASSPSQGGGEKLFF. The CDR3 DNA reads as TGTGCCAGCAGCCCGAGTCAAGGGGGGGGTGAAAAACTGTTTTTT.

The V and J genes are TRBV29-1 and TRBJ2-7; 8 positions match TRBD1. V shed 6 bases, J shed 3 bases, and the junction held 4 bases outside the gene matches. The CDR3 extends over 12 amino acids. Germline values: CDR1 SQVTM, CDR2 ANQGSEA. CDR3 sequence (DNA): TGCAGCGTCCTAGGACAGGGCTACGAGCAGTACTTC. Its protein product is CSVLGQGYEQYF.